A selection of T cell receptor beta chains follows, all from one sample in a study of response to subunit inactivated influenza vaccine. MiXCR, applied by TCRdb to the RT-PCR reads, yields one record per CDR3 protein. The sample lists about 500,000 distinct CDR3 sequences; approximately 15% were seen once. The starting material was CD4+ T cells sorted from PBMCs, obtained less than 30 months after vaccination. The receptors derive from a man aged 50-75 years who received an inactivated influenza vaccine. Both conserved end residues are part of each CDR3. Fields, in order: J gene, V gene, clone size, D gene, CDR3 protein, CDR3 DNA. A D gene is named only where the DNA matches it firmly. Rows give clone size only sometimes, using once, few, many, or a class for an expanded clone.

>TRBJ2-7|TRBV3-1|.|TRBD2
CACSQELRTSGNYEQYF
TGTGCCTGCAGCCAGGAGTTACGGACTAGCGGGAACTACGAGCAGTACTTC
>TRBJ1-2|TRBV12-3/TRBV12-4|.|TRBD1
CASSRRDRAYYGYTF
TGTGCCAGCAGCCGCCGGGACAGGGCTTACTATGGCTACACCTTC
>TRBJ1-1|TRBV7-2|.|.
CASSLFVGNTEAFF
TGTGCCAGCAGCTTATTCGTAGGGAACACTGAAGCTTTCTTT
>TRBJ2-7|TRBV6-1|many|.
CASRGVEQTYEQYF
TGTGCCAGCAGGGGAGTTGAGCAAACCTACGAGCAGTACTTC
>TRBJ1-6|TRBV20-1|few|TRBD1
CSAPAGGRSDSPLHF
TGCAGTGCTCCAGCAGGGGGCCGTTCGGATTCACCCCTCCACTTT
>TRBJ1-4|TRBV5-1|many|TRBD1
CASSLTGTGGEKLFF
TGCGCCAGCAGCTTGACCGGGACAGGGGGGGAAAAACTGTTTTTT
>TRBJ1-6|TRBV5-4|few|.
CASSWGGGYNSPLHF
TGTGCCAGCAGCTGGGGGGGGGGCTATAATTCACCCCTCCACTTT
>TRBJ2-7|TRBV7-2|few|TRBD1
CASSWAGQAYEQYF
TGTGCCAGCAGCTGGGCGGGACAGGCGTACGAGCAGTACTTC
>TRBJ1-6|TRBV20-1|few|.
CSAEDRWKNSPLHF
TGCAGTGCTGAGGATAGGTGGAAAAATTCACCCCTCCACTTT
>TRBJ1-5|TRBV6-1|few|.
CASSRGGSNQPQHF
TGTGCCAGCAGTCGAGGGGGGAGCAATCAGCCCCAGCATTTT
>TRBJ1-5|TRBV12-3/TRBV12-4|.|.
CASTPSGINNQPQHF
TGTGCCAGCACCCCGTCCGGGATCAACAATCAGCCCCAGCATTTT
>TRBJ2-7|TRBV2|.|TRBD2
CASRESGGSYEQYF
TGTGCCAGCAGGGAAAGCGGGGGCTCCTACGAGCAGTACTTC
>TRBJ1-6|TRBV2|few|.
CASSNNSPLHF
TGTGCCAGCTCGAATAATTCACCCCTCCACTTT
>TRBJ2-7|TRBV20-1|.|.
CSASLDTKYF
TGCAGTGCTAGCCTGGACACGAAGTACTTC
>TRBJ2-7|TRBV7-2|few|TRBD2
CASSTGTSGGYEQYF
TGTGCCAGCAGCACGGGGACTAGCGGGGGCTACGAGCAGTACTTC
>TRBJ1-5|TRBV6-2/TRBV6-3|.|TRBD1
CASSRTGEGWNQPQHF
TGTGCCAGCAGTCGAACAGGGGAAGGATGGAATCAGCCCCAGCATTTT
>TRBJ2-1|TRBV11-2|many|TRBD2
CASSPPLAGGRNEQFF
TGTGCCAGCAGCCCCCCCCTAGCGGGGGGAAGAAATGAGCAGTTCTTC
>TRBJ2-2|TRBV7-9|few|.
CASSLDAPNTGELFF
TGTGCCAGCAGCTTGGACGCCCCGAACACCGGGGAGCTGTTTTTT
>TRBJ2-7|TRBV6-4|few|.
CASSDPALDTGYEQYF
TGTGCCAGCAGTGACCCAGCATTAGACACGGGGTACGAGCAGTACTTC
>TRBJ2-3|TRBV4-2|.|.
CASSQERGSATQYF
TGTGCCAGCAGCCAAGAGCGGGGTTCGGCTACGCAGTATTTT
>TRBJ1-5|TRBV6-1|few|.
CASSVQDQPQHF
TGTGCCAGCAGTGTACAGGATCAGCCCCAGCATTTT
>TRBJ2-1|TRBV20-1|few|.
CSAKNRVADYNEQFF
TGCAGTGCCAAGAATAGGGTAGCGGATTACAATGAGCAGTTCTTC
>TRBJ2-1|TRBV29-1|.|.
CSVAPGYNEQFF
TGCAGCGTTGCTCCGGGTTACAATGAGCAGTTCTTC
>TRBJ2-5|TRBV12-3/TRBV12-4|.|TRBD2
CASRGTREETQYF
TGTGCCAGCAGGGGGACTAGAGAAGAGACCCAGTACTTC
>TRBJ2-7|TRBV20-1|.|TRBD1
CSALVTGLGEQYF
TGCAGTGCTTTAGTGACAGGGTTAGGCGAGCAGTACTTC
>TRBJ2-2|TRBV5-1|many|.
CASRYQTGPGGELFF
TGCGCCAGCAGATACCAAACAGGGCCCGGCGGGGAGCTGTTTTTT
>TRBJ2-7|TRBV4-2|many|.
CASSQGTIGDEQYF
TGTGCCAGCAGCCAAGGAACAATCGGGGACGAGCAGTACTTC
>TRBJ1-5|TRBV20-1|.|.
CSAIQGPNQPQHF
TGCAGTGCAATACAGGGACCAAATCAGCCCCAGCATTTT
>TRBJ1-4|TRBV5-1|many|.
CASSLSARLEEKLFF
TGCGCCAGCAGCTTATCGGCTCGCCTTGAAGAAAAACTGTTTTTT
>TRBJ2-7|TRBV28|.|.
CASSQDSVSYEQYF
TGTGCCAGCAGCCAGGACAGTGTTTCCTACGAGCAGTACTTC
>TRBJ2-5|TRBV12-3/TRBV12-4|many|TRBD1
CASSSYRGKETQYF
TGTGCCAGCAGTTCTTACAGGGGCAAAGAGACCCAGTACTTC
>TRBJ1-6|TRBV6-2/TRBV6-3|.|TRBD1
CASSYSSGTGLSPLHF
TGTGCCAGCAGTTACTCGTCCGGGACAGGACTTTCACCCCTCCACTTT
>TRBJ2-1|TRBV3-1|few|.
CASSQEGPGEQFF
TGTGCCAGCAGCCAAGAAGGGCCGGGTGAGCAGTTCTTC
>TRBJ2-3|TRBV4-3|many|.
CASSQADLADTQYF
TGCGCCAGCAGCCAGGCTGACTTGGCAGATACGCAGTATTTT
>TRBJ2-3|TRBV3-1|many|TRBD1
CASSLGQVLDTQYF
TGTGCCAGCAGCCTCGGACAGGTTCTAGATACGCAGTATTTT
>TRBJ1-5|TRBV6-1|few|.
CASSEGLMSSQPQHF
TGTGCCAGCAGTGAGGGACTGATGAGTAGTCAGCCCCAGCATTTT
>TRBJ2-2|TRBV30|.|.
CAWRFSLAVGELFF
TGTGCCTGGAGATTCTCATTAGCCGTCGGGGAGCTGTTTTTT
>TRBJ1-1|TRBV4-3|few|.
CASSQDREGRAFF
TGCGCCAGCAGCCAAGATCGGGAGGGGAGAGCTTTCTTT
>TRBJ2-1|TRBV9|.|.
CASSAGAAGRHEQFF
TGTGCCAGCAGCGCGGGAGCGGCAGGTAGACATGAGCAGTTCTTC
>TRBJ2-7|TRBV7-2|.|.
CASSEYNEQYF
TGTGCCAGCAGCGAGTACAATGAGCAGTACTTC
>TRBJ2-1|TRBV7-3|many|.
CASSLRANEQFF
TGTGCCAGCAGCTTAAGGGCTAATGAGCAGTTCTTC
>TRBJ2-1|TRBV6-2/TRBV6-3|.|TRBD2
CASSYPGGAPYNEQFF
TGTGCCAGCAGTTACCCCGGGGGGGCCCCCTACAATGAGCAGTTCTTC
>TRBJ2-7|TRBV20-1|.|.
CSASGGRAGEQYF
TGCAGTGCTAGTGGCGGAAGGGCGGGAGAGCAGTACTTC
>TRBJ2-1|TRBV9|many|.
CASSVDRTSQFF
TGTGCCAGCAGCGTAGATAGGACTTCTCAGTTCTTC
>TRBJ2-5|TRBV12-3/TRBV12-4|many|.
CASGIVETQYF
TGTGCCAGCGGGATAGTAGAGACCCAGTACTTC
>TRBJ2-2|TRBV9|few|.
CASSADRPNTGELFF
TGTGCCAGCAGCGCAGACAGACCGAACACCGGGGAGCTGTTTTTT
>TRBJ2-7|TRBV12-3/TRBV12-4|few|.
CASSPPRGDYEQYF
TGTGCCAGCAGCCCACCTAGAGGGGACTACGAGCAGTACTTC
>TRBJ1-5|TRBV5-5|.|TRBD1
CASSLPGTGLGTYQPQHF
TGTGCCAGCAGCTTGCCGGGGACAGGGTTGGGAACTTATCAGCCCCAGCATTTT
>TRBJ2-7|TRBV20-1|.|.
CSARDSQRRVGEQYF
TGCAGTGCTAGAGATTCTCAGAGGAGGGTAGGAGAGCAGTACTTC
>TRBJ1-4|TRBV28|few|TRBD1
CASSPPDREEDTNEKLFF
TGTGCCAGCAGTCCCCCGGACAGGGAGGAAGATACTAATGAAAAACTGTTTTTT
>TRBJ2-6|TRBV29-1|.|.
CSVHTGSGANVLTF
TGCAGCGTTCACACAGGGAGTGGGGCCAACGTCCTGACTTTC
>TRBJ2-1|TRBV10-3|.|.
CAISRRNEQFF
TGTGCCATCAGCCGGAGGAATGAGCAGTTCTTC
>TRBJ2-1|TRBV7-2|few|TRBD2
CASSPTGLAANNEQFF
TGTGCCAGCAGCCCAACGGGACTAGCGGCGAACAATGAGCAGTTCTTC
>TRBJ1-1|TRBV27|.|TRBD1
CASSLRRTGRRWDTEAFF
TGTGCCAGCAGTTTAAGAAGGACAGGGAGGCGTTGGGACACTGAAGCTTTCTTT
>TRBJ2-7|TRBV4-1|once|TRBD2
CASSQRGGSSSYEQYF
TGCGCCAGCAGCCAACGGGGGGGGTCGAGCTCCTACGAGCAGTACTTC
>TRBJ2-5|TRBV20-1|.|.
CSAPWQETQYF
TGCAGTGCCCCTTGGCAAGAGACCCAGTACTTC
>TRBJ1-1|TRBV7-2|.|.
CASSLMSTEAFF
TGTGCCAGCAGCCTAATGTCCACTGAAGCTTTCTTT
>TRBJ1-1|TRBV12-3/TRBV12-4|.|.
CASSLGGRVEAFF
TGTGCCAGCAGTTTAGGGGGGCGCGTAGAAGCTTTCTTT